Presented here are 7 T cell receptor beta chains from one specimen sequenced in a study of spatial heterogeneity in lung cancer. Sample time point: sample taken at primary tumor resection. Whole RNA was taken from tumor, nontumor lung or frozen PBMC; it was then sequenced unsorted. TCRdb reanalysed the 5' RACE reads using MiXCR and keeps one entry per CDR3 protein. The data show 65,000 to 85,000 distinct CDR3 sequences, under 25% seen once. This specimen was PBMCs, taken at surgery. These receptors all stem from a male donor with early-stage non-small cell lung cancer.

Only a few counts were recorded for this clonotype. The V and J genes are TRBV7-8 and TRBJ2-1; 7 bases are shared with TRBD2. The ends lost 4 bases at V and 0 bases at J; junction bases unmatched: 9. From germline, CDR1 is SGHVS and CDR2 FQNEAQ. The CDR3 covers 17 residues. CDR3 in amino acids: CASSYSRGGSSYNEQFF. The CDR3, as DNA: TGTGCCAGCAGCTACTCGAGGGGCGGGAGCTCCTACAATGAGCAGTTCTTC.

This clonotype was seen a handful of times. CDR3 amino acids: CASSLSDGGSSYNSPLHF. CDR3 bases: TGTGCCAGCAGTTTATCCGACGGGGGGAGCTCCTATAATTCACCCCTCCACTTT. The J gene is TRBJ1-6, the V gene TRBV28; tentatively, D is TRBD1 (5 bases). The CDR3 consists of 18 residues. CDR1 MDHEN and CDR2 SYDVKM come from the germline V gene. V was shortened by 1 base and J by 0 bases, with 13 bases between the two germline ends.

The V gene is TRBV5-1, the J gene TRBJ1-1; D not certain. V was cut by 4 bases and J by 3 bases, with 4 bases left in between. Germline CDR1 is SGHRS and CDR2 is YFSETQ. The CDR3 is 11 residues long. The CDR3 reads CASSLHTEAFF. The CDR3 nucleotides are TGCGCCAGCAGCCTGCACACTGAAGCTTTCTTT.

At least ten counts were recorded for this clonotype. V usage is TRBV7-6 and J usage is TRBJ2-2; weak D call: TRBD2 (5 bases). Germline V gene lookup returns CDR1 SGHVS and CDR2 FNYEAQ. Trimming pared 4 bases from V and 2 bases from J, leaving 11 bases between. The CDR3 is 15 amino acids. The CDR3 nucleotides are TGTGCCAGCAGCTCGCTAGCCCTAAACACCGGGGAGCTGTTTTTT. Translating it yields CASSSLALNTGELFF.

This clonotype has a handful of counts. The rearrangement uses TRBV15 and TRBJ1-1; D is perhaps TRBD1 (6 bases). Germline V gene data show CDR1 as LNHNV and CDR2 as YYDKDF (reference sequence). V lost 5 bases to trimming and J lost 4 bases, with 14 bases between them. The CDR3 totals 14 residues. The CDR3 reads CATSQRRTVTEAFF. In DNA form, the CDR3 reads TGTGCCACCAGCCAACGACGGACAGTCACTGAAGCTTTCTTT. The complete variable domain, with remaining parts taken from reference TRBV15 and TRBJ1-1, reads DAMVIQNPRYQVTQFGKPVTLSCSQTLNHNVMYWYQQKSSQAPKLLFHYYDKDFNNEADTPDNFQSRRPNTSFCFLDIRSPGLGDTAMYLCATSQRRTVTEAFFGQGTRLTVV.

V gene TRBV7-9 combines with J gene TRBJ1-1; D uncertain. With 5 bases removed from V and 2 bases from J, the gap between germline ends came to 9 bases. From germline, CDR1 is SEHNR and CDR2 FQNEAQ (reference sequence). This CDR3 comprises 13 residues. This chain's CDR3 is CASSQDRNTEAFF. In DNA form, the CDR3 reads TGTGCCAGCAGCCAAGACCGTAACACTGAAGCTTTCTTT.

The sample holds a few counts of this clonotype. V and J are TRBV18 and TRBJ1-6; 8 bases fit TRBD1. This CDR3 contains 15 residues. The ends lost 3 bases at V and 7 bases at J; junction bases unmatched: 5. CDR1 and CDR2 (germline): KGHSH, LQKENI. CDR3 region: CASSPGQGKNSPLHF. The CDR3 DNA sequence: TGTGCCAGCTCACCCGGACAGGGCAAGAATTCACCCCTCCACTTT.